These T cell receptor beta chains were read from a single sample in a study of beta chain features in type 1 diabetes. Only in-frame clones appear in the TCRdb table, and some are missing; sequencing was by immunoSEQ multiplex PCR. The table has just over 450,000 clones, approximately 28% seen once. The material sequenced was naive CD4+ T cells from blood. Receptors were obtained from a man aged 18 to 35 in good health. CDR3s include the opening cysteine and the closing phenylalanine or tryptophan. D genes are given only for firm matches. Some rows have no size entry. The others give once, few or many, or a class for an expanded clone.

clone_size j_call v_call d_call cdr3_aa cdr3_nt
. TRBJ2-3 TRBV30 . CAWSGWGKTNTQYF TGTGCCTGGAGTGGCTGGGGGAAGACAAATACGCAGTATTTT
few TRBJ2-2 TRBV30 . CAWSVRSGRGGGELFF TGTGCCTGGAGTGTACGTAGCGGCCGCGGAGGCGGGGAGCTGTTTTTT
. TRBJ2-3 TRBV6-6 . CASSYRGSTDTQYF TGTGCCAGCAGTTACAGAGGGAGCACAGATACGCAGTATTTT
. TRBJ2-3 TRBV18 . CASSPGAGDTQYF TGTGCCAGCTCACCTGGAGCGGGAGATACGCAGTATTTT
. TRBJ2-7 TRBV5-1 TRBD2 CASSLLAGGGSEQYF TGCGCCAGCAGCTTACTAGCGGGAGGAGGGTCCGAGCAGTACTTC
. TRBJ2-1 TRBV5-1 . CASSLGGAAHEQFF TGCGCCAGCAGCTTGGGAGGGGCGGCCCATGAGCAGTTCTTC
. TRBJ2-3 TRBV30 . CAWSVRGRVPQYF TGTGCCTGGAGTGTACGGGGCCGGGTTCCGCAGTATTTT
few TRBJ2-7 TRBV7-2 . CASSLDGNSYEQYF TGTGCCAGCAGCTTAGACGGAAACTCCTACGAGCAGTACTTC
few TRBJ2-7 TRBV30 TRBD1 CAWSPDRDYEQYF TGTGCCTGGAGTCCAGACAGGGACTACGAGCAGTACTTC
. TRBJ2-5 TRBV7-2 TRBD2 CASSPGLAKETQYF TGTGCCAGCAGCCCGGGACTAGCGAAAGAGACCCAGTACTTC
. TRBJ1-1 TRBV7-2 . CASSLVRTETEAFF TGTGCCAGCAGCCTAGTTAGGACGGAAACTGAAGCTTTCTTT
few TRBJ2-7 TRBV7-2 . CASSLDWPEQYF TGTGCCAGCAGCTTAGACTGGCCCGAGCAGTACTTC
few TRBJ2-7 TRBV30 . CAWRRVSYEQYF TGTGCCTGGAGGCGGGTCTCCTACGAGCAGTACTTC
few TRBJ2-7 TRBV7-2 . CASSFRDLGLSGQYF TGTGCCAGCAGCTTCAGGGATCTGGGGCTCTCCGGGCAGTACTTC